This T cell receptor (beta chain) comes out of a study of CD8+ T cells in alopecia areata. At the level of the study: Treated patients were given 5 to 10 mg oral tofacitinib twice daily.

The sample holds a few counts of this clone. Its antigen is currently unknown. Treatment given: oral pan-JAK inhibitor, 5-10 mg twice daily. Peripheral blood and lesional scalp punch biopsies came from alopecia areata patients. The CDR3 runs to 11 residues. The germline gives CDR1 MNHNS, CDR2 SASEGT. Trimming took 7 bases from V and 12 from J, leaving 15 bases between them. cDNA serving as the sequencing template came from extracted, reverse transcribed RNA. Using immunoSEQ multiplex PCR, the repertoire was profiled, and TCRdb retains in-frame clones only, with some absent. This table holds just over 150,000 clones, just over 65% found once. Study-wide results and caveats: The study found tofacitinib significantly decreased scalp clonality and expanded CD8+ clones among the top 100. Compared with mice, patients displayed less clear TCR sharing, possibly for HLA-related reasons.

The rearrangement links TRBV6-1 to TRBJ1-2; D possibly corresponds to TRBD1 (5 bases). The source of this sequence is a human donor with alopecia areata. The sample was CD4+ T cells sorted from blood, taken at week 4, from a patient treated with tofacitinib. CDR3 DNA: TGTGCCAGCACCCCGGGGCGGGCGAACACCTTC. This translates into CASTPGRANTF.